Below are 3 T cell receptor beta chains sequenced from a single sample in a study of blood T cell repertoires in COVID-19. Repertoires were generated with immunoSEQ multiplex PCR, while TCRdb's copy carries only in-frame clones and drops some. There are about 200,000 clones in the sample; more than 75% occur only once, and about 6% lies in the top ten. The sample taken for sequencing was peripheral blood. The receptors here all came from a man older than 75 with acute or convalescent COVID-19.

The chain links TRBV5-1 to TRBJ1-1, with a tentative D call TRBD1 (5 bases). This CDR3 spans 17 amino acids. Germline loops: CDR1 SGHRS, CDR2 YFSETQ. V was clipped by 4 bases and J by 3 bases, with 22 bases between them. CDR3 amino acids: CASSDRSSQVSDTEAFF. DNA for the CDR3: TGCGCCAGCAGCGACAGATCTTCCCAGGTGAGCGACACTGAAGCTTTCTTT.

The chain carries TRBV5-6 and TRBJ1-5, with D possibly TRBD1 on 6 matching bases. Trimming took off 2 bases at V and 4 bases at J, with 13 bases between the two ends. The CDR3 has 15 residues. Germline V lookup: CDR1 SGHDT, CDR2 YYEEEE. CDR3 nucleotides: TGTGCCAGCAGCTTAGGGCCAGGGGCGAATCAGCCCCAGCATTTT. Its protein product is CASSLGPGANQPQHF.

This sequence joins TRBV28 and TRBJ2-7; 12 positions agree with TRBD2. The CDR3 runs 18 residues. The J segment lost 2 bases and the V segment lost 8 bases, leaving 16 bases of the junction unmatched. Germline CDR1 reads MDHEN; CDR2 reads SYDVKM. CDR3 protein: CASRGGLAGGGRTYEQYF. Written as DNA, the CDR3 is TGTGCCAGCCGGGGGGGACTAGCGGGCGGGGGGCGTACCTACGAGCAGTACTTC.